This T cell receptor beta chain was sequenced in a study of T cell repertoires in ileal Crohn's disease. Study-wide context: About half of patients got postoperative therapy: under 12 thiopurines, 18 anti-TNF. Study results and limitations: Sorted CD8 T cells held more high-frequency clones than CD4. Endoscopic recurrence occurred in every patient whose clonality exceeded 26.8%.

Adults with ileal or ileocolonic Crohn's disease and an indication for resection were eligible. This CDR3 is built from 11 residues. V was shortened by 11 bases and J by 3 bases, with 11 bases between the two germline ends. The germline V gene has CDR1 ENHRY and CDR2 SYGVKD. In regard to this clone: Its antigen is unidentified.

Here immunoSEQ multiplex PCR was the method, and the copy in TCRdb shows in-frame clones only, minus some. The sample gives around 33,000 clones, around four fifths of which show up once; around 20% is in the top ten. The sample consisted of ileal tissue. This sequence originates from an adult with Crohn's disease. The chain couples TRBV10-3 to TRBJ2-7, with a weak D call TRBD2 (6 bases). The CDR3 sequence is CASGSLYEQYF. The CDR3 region has the DNA TGTGCCTCCGGGAGTCTCTACGAGCAGTACTTC.